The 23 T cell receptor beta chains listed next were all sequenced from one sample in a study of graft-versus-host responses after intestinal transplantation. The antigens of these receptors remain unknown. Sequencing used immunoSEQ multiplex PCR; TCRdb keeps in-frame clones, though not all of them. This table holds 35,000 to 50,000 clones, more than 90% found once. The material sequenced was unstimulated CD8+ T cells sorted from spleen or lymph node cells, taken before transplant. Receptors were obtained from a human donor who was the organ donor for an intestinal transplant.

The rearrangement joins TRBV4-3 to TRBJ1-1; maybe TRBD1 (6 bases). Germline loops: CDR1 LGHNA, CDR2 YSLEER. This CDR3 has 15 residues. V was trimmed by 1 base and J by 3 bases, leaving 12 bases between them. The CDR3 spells CASSQGQDSYTEAFF. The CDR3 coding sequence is TGCGCCAGCAGCCAAGGGCAGGACAGTTACACTGAAGCTTTCTTT.

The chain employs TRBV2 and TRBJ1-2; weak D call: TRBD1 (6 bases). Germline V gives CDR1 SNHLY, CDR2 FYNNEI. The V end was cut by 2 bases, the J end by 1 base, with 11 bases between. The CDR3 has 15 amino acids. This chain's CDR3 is CASSEWEGGNYGYTF. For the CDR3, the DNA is TGTGCCAGCAGTGAATGGGAGGGGGGTAACTATGGCTACACCTTC.

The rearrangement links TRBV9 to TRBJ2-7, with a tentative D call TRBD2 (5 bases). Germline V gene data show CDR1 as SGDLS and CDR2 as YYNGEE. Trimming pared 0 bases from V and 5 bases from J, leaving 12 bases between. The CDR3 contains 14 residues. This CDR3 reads CASSVGAGLDEQYF. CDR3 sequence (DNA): TGTGCCAGCAGCGTAGGAGCTGGACTTGACGAGCAGTACTTC.

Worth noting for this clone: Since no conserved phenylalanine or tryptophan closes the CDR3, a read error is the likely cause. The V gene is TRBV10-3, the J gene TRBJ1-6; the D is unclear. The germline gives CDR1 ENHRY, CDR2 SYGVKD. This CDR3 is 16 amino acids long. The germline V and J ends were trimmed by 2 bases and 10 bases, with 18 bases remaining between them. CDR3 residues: CAISEDIPGPQSPLHS. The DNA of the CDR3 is TGTGCCATCAGTGAGGACATTCCGGGTCCTCAATCACCCCTCCACTCT.

The DNA of the CDR3 is TGTGCCAGCAGTGGGCAAGGACGGATCGGGGAGCTGTTTTTT. Its translation is CASSGQGRIGELFF. The V call is TRBV6-5, the J call TRBJ2-2; D call uncertain. Germline V CDR1 and CDR2: MNHEY, SVGAGI. The V and J ends lost 5 bases and 7 bases respectively, with 14 bases between them. The length of the CDR3 is 14 residues.

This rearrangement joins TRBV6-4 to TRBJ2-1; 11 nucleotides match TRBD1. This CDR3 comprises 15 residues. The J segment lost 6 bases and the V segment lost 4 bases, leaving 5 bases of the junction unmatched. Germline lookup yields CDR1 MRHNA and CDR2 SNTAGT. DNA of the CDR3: TGTGCCAGCAGTGTGGACAGGGGGCTAATCAATGAGCAGTTCTTC. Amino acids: CASSVDRGLINEQFF.

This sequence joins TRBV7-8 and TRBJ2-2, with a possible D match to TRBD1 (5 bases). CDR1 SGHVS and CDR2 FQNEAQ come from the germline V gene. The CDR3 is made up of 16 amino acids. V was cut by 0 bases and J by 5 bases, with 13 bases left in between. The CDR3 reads CASSLAKGAYTGELFF. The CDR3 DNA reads TGTGCCAGCAGCTTAGCAAAAGGGGCGTATACCGGGGAGCTGTTTTTT.

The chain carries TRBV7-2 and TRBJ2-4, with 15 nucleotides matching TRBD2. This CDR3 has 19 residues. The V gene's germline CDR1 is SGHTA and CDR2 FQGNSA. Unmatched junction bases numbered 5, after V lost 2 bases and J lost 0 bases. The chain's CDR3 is CASSLRWTSGGVAKNIQYF. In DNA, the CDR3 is TGTGCCAGCAGCTTACGTTGGACTAGCGGGGGGGTAGCCAAAAACATTCAGTACTTC. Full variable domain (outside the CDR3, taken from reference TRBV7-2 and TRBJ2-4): GAGVSQSPSNKVTEKGKDVELRCDPISGHTALYWYRQSLGQGLEFLIYFQGNSAPDKSGLPSDRFSAERTGGSVSTLTIQRTQQEDSAVYLCASSLRWTSGGVAKNIQYFGAGTRLSVL.

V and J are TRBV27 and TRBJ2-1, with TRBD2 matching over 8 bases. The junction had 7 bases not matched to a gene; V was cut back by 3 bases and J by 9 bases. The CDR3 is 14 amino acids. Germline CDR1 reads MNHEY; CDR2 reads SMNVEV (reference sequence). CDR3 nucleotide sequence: TGTGCCAGCAGTTTGGGCGGGGGGTTTGGTGAGCAGTTCTTC. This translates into CASSLGGGFGEQFF.

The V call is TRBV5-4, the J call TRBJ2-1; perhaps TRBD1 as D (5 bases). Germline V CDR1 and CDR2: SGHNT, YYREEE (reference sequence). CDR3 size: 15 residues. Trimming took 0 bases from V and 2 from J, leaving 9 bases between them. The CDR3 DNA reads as TGTGCCAGCAGCTTGGTAGGGGCCACCTACAATGAGCAGTTCTTC. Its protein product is CASSLVGATYNEQFF.

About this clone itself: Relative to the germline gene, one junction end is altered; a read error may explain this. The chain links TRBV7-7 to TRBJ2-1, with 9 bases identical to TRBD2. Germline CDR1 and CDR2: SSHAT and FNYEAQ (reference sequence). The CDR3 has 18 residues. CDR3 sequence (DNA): TGTGCTAGCAGCTTAGCCCCCCGCGGGGGGGACGGGGGCAATGAGCAGTTCTTC. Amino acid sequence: CASSLAPRGGDGGNEQFF.

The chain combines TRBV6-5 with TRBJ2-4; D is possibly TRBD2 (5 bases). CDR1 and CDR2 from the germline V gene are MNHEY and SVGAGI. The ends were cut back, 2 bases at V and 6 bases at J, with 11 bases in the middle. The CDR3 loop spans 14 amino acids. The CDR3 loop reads CASSYSPRGNIQYF. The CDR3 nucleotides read TGTGCCAGCAGTTACAGCCCCCGGGGAAACATTCAGTACTTC.

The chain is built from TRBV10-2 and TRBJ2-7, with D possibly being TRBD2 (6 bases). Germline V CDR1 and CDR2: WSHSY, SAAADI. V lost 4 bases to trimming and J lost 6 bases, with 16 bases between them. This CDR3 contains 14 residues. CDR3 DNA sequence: TGCGCCAGCAGTGTAAGTGGGGGGATTTTCGAGCAGTACTTC. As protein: CASSVSGGIFEQYF.

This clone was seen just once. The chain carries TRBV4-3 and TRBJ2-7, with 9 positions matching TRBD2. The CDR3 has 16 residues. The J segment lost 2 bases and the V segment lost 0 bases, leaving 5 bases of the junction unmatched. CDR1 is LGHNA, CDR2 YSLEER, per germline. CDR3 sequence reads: CASSQDLGGGAYEQYF. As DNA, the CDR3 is TGCGCCAGCAGCCAAGATCTGGGCGGGGGGGCCTACGAGCAGTACTTC.

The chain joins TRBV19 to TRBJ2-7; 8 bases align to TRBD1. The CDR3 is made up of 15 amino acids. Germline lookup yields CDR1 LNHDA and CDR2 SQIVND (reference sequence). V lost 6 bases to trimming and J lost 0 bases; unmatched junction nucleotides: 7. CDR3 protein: CASSRGQGCSYEQYF. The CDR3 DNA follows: TGTGCCAGTAGCCGCGGACAGGGTTGCTCCTACGAGCAGTACTTC.

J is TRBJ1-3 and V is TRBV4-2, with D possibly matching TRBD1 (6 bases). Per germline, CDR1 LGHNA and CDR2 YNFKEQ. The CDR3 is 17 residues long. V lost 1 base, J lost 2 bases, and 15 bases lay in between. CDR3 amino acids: CASSQGSGGIPGNTIYF. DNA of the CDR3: TGTGCCAGCAGCCAAGGGTCGGGGGGCATACCTGGAAACACCATATATTTT.

CDR3 protein: CASSSSSITEAFF. DNA for the CDR3: TGTGCCAGCAGTTCCTCCTCGATCACTGAAGCTTTCTTT. The chain links TRBV28 to TRBJ1-1; D not certain. The V gene lost 4 bases and the J gene lost 4 bases, with 10 bases spanning the gap. Germline CDR1 and CDR2: MDHEN and SYDVKM. The CDR3 is made up of 13 amino acids.

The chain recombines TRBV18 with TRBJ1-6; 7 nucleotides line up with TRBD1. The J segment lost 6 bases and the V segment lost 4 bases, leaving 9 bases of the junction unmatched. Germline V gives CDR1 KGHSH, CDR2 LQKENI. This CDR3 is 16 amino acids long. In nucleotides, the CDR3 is TGTGCCAGCTCACTACAACCGGGACAGATTAATTCACCCCTCCACTTT. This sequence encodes CASSLQPGQINSPLHF.

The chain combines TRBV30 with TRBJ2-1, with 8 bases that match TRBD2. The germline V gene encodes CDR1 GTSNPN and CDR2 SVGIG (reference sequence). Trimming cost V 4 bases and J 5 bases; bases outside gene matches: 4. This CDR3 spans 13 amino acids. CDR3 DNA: TGTGCCTGGACTAGCGGGTACGACAATGAGCAGTTCTTC. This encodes CAWTSGYDNEQFF.

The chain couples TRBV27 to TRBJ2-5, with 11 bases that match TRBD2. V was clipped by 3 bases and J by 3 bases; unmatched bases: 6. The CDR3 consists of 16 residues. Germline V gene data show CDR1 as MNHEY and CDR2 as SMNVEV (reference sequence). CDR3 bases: TGTGCCAGCAGTTTCCTACCGGGACTAGCGGAAGAGACCCAGTACTTC. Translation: CASSFLPGLAEETQYF.

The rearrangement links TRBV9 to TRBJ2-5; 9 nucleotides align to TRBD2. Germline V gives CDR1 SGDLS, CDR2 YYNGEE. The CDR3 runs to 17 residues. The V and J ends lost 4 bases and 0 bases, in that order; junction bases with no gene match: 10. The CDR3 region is CASSPSSGGMYQETQYF. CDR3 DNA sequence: TGTGCCAGCAGCCCCAGTAGCGGGGGAATGTACCAAGAGACCCAGTACTTC.

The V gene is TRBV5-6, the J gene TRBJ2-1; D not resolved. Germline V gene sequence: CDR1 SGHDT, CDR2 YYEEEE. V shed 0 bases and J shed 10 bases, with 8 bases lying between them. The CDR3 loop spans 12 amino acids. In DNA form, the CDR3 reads TGTGCCAGCAGCTTGGGGCTAGAAGAGCAGTTCTTC. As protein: CASSLGLEEQFF.

CDR3 nucleotides: TGTGCCAGCAGCGTAGGTCCGGGGACGAAGACCCAGTACTTC. It translates to CASSVGPGTKTQYF. V usage is TRBV9 and J usage is TRBJ2-5, with D tentatively TRBD1 or TRBD2 (5 bases each). The germline V and J ends were trimmed by 0 bases and 6 bases, with 12 bases remaining between them. Germline CDR1 SGDLS, CDR2 YYNGEE. The CDR3 loop spans 14 amino acids.